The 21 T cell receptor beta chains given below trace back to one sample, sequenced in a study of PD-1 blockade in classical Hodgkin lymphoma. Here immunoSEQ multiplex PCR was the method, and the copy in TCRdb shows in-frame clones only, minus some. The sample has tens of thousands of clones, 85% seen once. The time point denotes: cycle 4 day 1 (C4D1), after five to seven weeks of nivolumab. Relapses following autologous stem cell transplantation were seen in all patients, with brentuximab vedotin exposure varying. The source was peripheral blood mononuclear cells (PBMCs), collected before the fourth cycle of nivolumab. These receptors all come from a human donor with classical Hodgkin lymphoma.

As DNA, the CDR3 is TGCGCCAGCAGCTCCGGCTACGAGCAGTACTTC. Residues: CASSSGYEQYF. This sequence joins TRBV5-1 and TRBJ2-7; D uncertain. Germline loops: CDR1 SGHRS, CDR2 YFSETQ. V was trimmed by 3 bases and J by 3 bases, leaving 4 bases between them. CDR3 size: 11 residues.

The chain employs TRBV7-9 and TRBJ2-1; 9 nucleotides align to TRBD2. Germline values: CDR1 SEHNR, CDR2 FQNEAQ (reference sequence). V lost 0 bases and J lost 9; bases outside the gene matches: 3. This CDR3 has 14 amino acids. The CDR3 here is CASSLALAGFEQFF. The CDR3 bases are TGTGCCAGCAGCTTAGCGCTAGCGGGGTTTGAGCAGTTCTTC. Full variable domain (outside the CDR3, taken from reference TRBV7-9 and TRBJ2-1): DTGVSQNPRHKITKRGQNVTFRCDPISEHNRLYWYRQTLGQGPEFLTYFQNEAQLEKSRLLSDRFSAERPKGSFSTLEIQRTEQGDSAMYLCASSLALAGFEQFFGPGTRLTVL.

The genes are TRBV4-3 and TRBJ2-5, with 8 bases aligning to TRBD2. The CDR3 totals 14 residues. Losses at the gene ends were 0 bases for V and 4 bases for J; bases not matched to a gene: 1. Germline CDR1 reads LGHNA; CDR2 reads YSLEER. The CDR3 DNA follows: TGCGCCAGCAGCCAAGACGGGGGGGCAGAGACCCAGTACTTC. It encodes CASSQDGGAETQYF.

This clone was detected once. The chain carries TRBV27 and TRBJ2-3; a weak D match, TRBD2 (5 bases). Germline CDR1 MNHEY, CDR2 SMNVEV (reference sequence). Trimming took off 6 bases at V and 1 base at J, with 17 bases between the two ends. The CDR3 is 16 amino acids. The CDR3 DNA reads TGTGCCAGCAGCTTACTAGAGGCCGAGGGCACAGATACGCAGTATTTT. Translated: CASSLLEAEGTDTQYF.

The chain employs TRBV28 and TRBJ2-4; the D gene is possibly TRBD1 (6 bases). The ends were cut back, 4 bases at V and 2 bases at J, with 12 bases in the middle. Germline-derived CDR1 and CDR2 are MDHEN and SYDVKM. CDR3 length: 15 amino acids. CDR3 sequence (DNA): TGTGCCAGCAGTTCCGGGACACTTACCAAAAACATTCAGTACTTC. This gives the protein CASSSGTLTKNIQYF.

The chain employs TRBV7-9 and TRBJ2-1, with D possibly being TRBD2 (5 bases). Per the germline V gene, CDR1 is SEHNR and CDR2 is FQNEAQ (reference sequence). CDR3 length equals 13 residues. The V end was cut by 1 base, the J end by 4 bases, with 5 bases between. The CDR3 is CASSLGLYNEQFF. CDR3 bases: TGTGCCAGCAGCTTAGGACTATACAATGAGCAGTTCTTC.

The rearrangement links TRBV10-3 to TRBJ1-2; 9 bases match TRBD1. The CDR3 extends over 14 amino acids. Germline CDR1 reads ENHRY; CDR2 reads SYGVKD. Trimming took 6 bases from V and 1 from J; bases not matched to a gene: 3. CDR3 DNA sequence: TGTGCCATCAGGGGGACAGGGCTTAACTATGGCTACACCTTC. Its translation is CAIRGTGLNYGYTF.

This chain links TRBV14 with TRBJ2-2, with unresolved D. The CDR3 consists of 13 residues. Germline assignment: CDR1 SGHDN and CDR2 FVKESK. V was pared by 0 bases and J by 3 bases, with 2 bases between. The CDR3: CASSQDYTGELFF. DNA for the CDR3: TGTGCCAGCAGCCAAGATTACACCGGGGAGCTGTTTTTT.

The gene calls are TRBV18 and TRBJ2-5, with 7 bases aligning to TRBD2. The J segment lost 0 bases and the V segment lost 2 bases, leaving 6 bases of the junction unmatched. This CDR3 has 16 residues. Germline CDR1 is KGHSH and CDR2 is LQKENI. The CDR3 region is CASSPVRGSNQETQYF. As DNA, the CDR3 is TGTGCCAGCTCACCAGTTCGCGGGAGTAACCAAGAGACCCAGTACTTC. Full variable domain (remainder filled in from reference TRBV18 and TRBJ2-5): NAGVMQNPRHLVRRRGQEARLRCSPMKGHSHVYWYRQLPEEGLKFMVYLQKENIIDESGMPKERFSAEFPKEGPSILRIQQVVRGDSAAYFCASSPVRGSNQETQYFGPGTRLLVL.

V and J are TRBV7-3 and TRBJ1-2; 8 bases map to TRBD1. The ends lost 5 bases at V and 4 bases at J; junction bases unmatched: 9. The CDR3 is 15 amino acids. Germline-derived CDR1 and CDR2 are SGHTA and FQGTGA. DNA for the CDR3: TGTGCCAGCAGCGCCACAGGGGGGGTTGGCTATGGCTACACCTTC. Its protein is CASSATGGVGYGYTF.

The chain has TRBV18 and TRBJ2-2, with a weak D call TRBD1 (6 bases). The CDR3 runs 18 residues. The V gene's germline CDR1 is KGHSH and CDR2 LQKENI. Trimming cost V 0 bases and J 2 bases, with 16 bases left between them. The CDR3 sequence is CASSPPTGITTNTGELFF. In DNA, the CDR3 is TGTGCCAGCTCACCACCGACAGGTATAACAACAAACACCGGGGAGCTGTTTTTT.

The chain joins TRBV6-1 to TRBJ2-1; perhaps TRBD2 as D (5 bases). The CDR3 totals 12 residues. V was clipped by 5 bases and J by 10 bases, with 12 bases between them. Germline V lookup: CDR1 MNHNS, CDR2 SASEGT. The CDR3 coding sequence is TGTGCCAGCAGTCCACTAGGAAAGGAGCAGTTCTTC. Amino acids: CASSPLGKEQFF.

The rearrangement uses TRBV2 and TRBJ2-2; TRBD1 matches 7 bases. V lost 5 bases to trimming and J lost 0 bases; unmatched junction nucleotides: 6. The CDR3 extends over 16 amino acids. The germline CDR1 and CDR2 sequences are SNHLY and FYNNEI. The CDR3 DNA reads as TGTGCCAGCAGTAAACAGGGGCCCACGAACACCGGGGAGCTGTTTTTT. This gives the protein CASSKQGPTNTGELFF.

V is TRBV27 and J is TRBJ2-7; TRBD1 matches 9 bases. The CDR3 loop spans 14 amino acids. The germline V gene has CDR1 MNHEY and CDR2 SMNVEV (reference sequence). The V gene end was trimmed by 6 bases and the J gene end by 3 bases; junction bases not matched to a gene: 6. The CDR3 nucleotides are TGTGCCAGCAGCCCGGGACAGGGCTTCTACGAGCAGTACTTC. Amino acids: CASSPGQGFYEQYF.

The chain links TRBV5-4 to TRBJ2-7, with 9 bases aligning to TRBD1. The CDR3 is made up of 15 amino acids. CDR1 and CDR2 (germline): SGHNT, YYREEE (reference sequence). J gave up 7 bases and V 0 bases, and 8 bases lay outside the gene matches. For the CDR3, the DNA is TGTGCCAGCAGCTTGGAGGGGGGACAGGGTCGTGAGCAGTACTTC. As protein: CASSLEGGQGREQYF.

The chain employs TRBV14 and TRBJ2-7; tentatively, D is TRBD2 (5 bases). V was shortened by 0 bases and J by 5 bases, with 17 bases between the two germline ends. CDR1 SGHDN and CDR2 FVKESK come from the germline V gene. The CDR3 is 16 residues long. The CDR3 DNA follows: TGTGCCAGCAGCCAAGATTACGGGGATCATTGGGACGAGCAGTACTTC. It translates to CASSQDYGDHWDEQYF. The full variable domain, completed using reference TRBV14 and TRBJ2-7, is EAGVTQFPSHSVIEKGQTVTLRCDPISGHDNLYWYRRVMGKEIKFLLHFVKESKQDESGMPNNRFLAERTGGTYSTLKVQPAELEDSGVYFCASSQDYGDHWDEQYFGPGTRLTVT.

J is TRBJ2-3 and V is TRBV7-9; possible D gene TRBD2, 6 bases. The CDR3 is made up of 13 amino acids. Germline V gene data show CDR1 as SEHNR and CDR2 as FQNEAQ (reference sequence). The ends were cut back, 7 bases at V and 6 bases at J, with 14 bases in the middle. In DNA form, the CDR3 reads TGTGCCAGCAAAATTGCGGGATCGGATACGCAGTATTTT. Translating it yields CASKIAGSDTQYF. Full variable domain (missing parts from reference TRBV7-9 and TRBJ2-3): DTGVSQNPRHKITKRGQNVTFRCDPISEHNRLYWYRQTLGQGPEFLTYFQNEAQLEKSRLLSDRFSAERPKGSFSTLEIQRTEQGDSAMYLCASKIAGSDTQYFGPGTRLTVL.

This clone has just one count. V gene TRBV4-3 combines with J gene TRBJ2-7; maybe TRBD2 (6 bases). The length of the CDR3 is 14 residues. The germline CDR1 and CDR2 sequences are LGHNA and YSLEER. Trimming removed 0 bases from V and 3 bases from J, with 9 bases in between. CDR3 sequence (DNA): TGCGCCAGCAGCCAAGATTGGGAGGACTACGAGCAGTACTTC. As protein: CASSQDWEDYEQYF.

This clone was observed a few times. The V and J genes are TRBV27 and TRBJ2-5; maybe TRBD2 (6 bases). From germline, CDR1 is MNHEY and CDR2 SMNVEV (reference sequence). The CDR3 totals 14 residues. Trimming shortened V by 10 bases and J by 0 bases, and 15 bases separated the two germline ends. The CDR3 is CATRQWEDQETQYF. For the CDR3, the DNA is TGTGCCACCAGACAGTGGGAGGACCAAGAGACCCAGTACTTC.

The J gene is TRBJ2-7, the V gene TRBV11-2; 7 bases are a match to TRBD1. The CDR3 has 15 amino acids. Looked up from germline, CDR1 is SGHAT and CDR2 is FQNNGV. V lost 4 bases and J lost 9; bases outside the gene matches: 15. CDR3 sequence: CASSSFQTGSKGQYF. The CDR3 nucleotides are TGTGCCAGCAGCTCTTTCCAGACAGGGTCGAAGGGGCAGTACTTC. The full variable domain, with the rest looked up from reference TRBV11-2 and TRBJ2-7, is EAGVAQSPRYKIIEKRQSVAFWCNPISGHATLYWYQQILGQGPKLLIQFQNNGVVDDSQLPKDRFSAERLKGVDSTLKIQPAKLEDSAVYLCASSSFQTGSKGQYFGPGTRLTVT.

CDR3 in DNA: TGTGCCAGCACCTCGACAGGGAGGCAAGAGACCCAGTACTTC. Its translation is CASTSTGRQETQYF. The chain uses TRBV7-8 and TRBJ2-5; perhaps TRBD1 as D (7 bases). Trimming removed 7 bases from V and 2 bases from J, with 14 bases in between. Per the germline V gene, CDR1 is SGHVS and CDR2 is FQNEAQ. CDR3 length: 14 amino acids.